The next 4 T cell receptor beta chains were all read from a single sample in a study of blood T cells in healthy people across ages. For the second PCR, which ran for about 6 to 11 cycles, a sample-barcoded 5' primer and a J-beta primer mix were used. TCRdb re-called the 5' RACE reads through MiXCR, storing one row per CDR3 protein. This table holds roughly 680,000 distinct CDR3 sequences, around 21% found once. Sample: blood. The receptors here all came from a man in his 70s in good health.

This clonotype was picked up a small number of times. This sequence joins TRBV29-1 and TRBJ2-5; D is perhaps TRBD2 (7 bases). With the DNA end fitting TRBJ2-1 better, the J assignment may be wrong. The CDR3 consists of 14 residues. Per germline, CDR1 SQVTM and CDR2 ANQGSEA. The CDR3 DNA is TGCAGCGTTGCACAGGGAGGGCCCCAAAATGAGCAGTTCTTC. Translation gives CSVAQGGPQNEQFF.

This clonotype showed up many times. The V and J genes are TRBV3-1 and TRBJ2-7, with TRBD2 matching over 11 bases. Germline trimming cut 1 base from V and 2 bases from J; bases unmatched to any gene: 4. The length of the CDR3 is 16 residues. Germline loops: CDR1 LGHDT, CDR2 YNNKEL (reference sequence). The CDR3 coding sequence is TGTGCCAGCAGCCAAGGGGATAGCGGGAGGGCCTACGAGCAGTACTTC. Translated, it gives CASSQGDSGRAYEQYF.

The rearrangement links TRBV9 to TRBJ2-1; 10 nucleotides line up with TRBD2. Germline V gene data show CDR1 as SGDLS and CDR2 as YYNGEE. The CDR3 totals 17 residues. Trimming cost V 7 bases and J 0 bases; bases outside gene matches: 10. The CDR3 reads CASASASGRSSYNEQFF. CDR3 sequence (DNA): TGTGCCAGCGCAAGTGCTAGCGGGAGAAGCTCCTACAATGAGCAGTTCTTC.

This chain joins TRBV6-6 and TRBJ2-3; D uncertain. The CDR3 is 13 amino acids. Germline-derived CDR1 and CDR2 are MNHNY and SVGAGI (reference sequence). The ends were cut back, 6 bases at V and 1 base at J, with 8 bases in the middle. The CDR3 coding sequence is TGTGCCAGCAGAAAATGGCGCACAGATACGCAGTATTTT. It specifies CASRKWRTDTQYF.